This section outlines one TCR beta chain sequence together with its context. Its recognized antigen is unknown. No base quality information exists; no much larger clone differs at one position. TCRbeta CDR3 regions were amplified from genomic DNA by means of the immunoSEQ Assay, a bias-controlled multiplex PCR. The original pipeline was this. The number of nucleated cells in each sample was estimated by amplification of reference gene primers within the assay. To quantify the absolute abundance of each unique TCRbeta CDR3 rearrangement, sequence reads were collapsed and filtered. For each sample, productive Simpson clonality was calculated by taking the square root of Simpson's diversity index across productive rearrangements. TCRdb provides this immuneACCESS table in a form limited to in-frame rearrangements. Some clones are lacking; in checked studies, under half of them reflect an unresolved V gene, and why the rest are absent is not known. The V and J calls and clone size come from that table; D and trimming were worked out from the DNA. The sample table contains approximately 78,000 clones; only one count was recorded for approximately 87% of them. The ten largest make up 18% of the sample.

From the cysteine through the phenylalanine, the CDR3 covers 16 amino acids. CDR3 DNA only is kept here, 48 bases in frame from base 1. The germline V gene gives CDR1 as KGHDR and CDR2 as SFDVKD. V was cut back by 0 bases and J by 0 bases, leaving a gap of 7 bases between them. The collaborating institutions used their own protocols to collect whole blood in K2EDTA tubes. For TCRbeta analysis, collaborators shipped samples in one of three forms: frozen whole blood, isolated PBMCs, or DNA extracted from either of those sample types. The data derive from a study of blood T cell repertoires in COVID-19 (dated by TCRdb to about 2020). Looking at the study overall: Samples covering the acute and convalescent phases of COVID-19 were provided by collaborators in the United States, Italy and Spain. Where HLA class I and class II types were available, the types were taken from metadata supplied by the sample provider, not from assay-based typing. A freely available public database, intended as a resource for researchers studying the immune response to SARS-CoV-2, is where the repertoires were released. Samples were obtained from the ongoing ImmuneRACE study (first 160 participants) and from approximately 1,200 subjects provided by 6 global collaborators. The sample metadata nearly always contained a de-identified subject ID, COVID-19 status, age in years and sex. The material from the prospective study consisted of cDNA or gDNA derived from T cells, B-cell-depleted T cells, or PBMCs. The dataset comprised deeply sampled blood TCRbeta repertoires from subjects exposed to, actively infected with, or recovered from COVID-19. The research as a whole found: How much clinical and demographic metadata was included differed by source and by participant, and the metadata was provided uncurated.

The sample comprised peripheral blood. The clonotype originates from an elderly woman with acute or convalescent COVID-19. Recombination joined TRBV24-1 with TRBJ2-2, with the identity of the D gene unclear. The nucleotides are TGTGCCACCAGTGATTTGCTGGCAGCGAACACCGGGGAGCTGTTTTTT. Its protein is CATSDLLAANTGELFF.